This entry features one T cell receptor (beta chain) sequence. This record belongs to a study of T cells in Graves' hyperthyroidism and ophthalmopathy. Trimming took 4 bases from V and 5 from J; bases not matched to a gene: 7. From germline, CDR1 is MGHRA and CDR2 YSYEKL. The CDR3 is 17 residues long. RNA transcripts yielded amplified TCR beta CDR3 regions. TCR CDR3 regions were first amplified by RT-PCR with HTBI primers. A single record per CDR3 protein comes from TCRdb applying MiXCR to the multiplex PCR reads. Altogether about 700,000 distinct CDR3 sequences are present, 14% being singletons, with the ten largest covering roughly a tenth.

The receptor was derived from a woman aged 18-29 years with Graves' hyperthyroidism. The chain recombines TRBV4-1 with TRBJ2-5; the match to TRBD2 covers 16 bases. Sequenced: blood. CDR3 bases: TGCGCCAGCAGCCCGGGGACTAGCGGGAGGGCGGGGGAGACCCAGTACTTC. Its translation: CASSPGTSGRAGETQYF.